The 15 T cell receptor beta chains presented below share a single source sample, sequenced in a study of cytomegalovirus exposure and HLA in healthy donors. 13 Jbeta primers and 60 Vbeta primers were used for the PCR. Profiling relied on immunoSEQ multiplex PCR, and the TCRdb table lists in-frame clones only, not all of them. This repertoire shows over 150,000 clones, roughly 80% found once; its top ten account for 4.3%. Sequenced material: PBMCs. The receptors were gathered from a man aged 35-49 years in good health and CMV-seronegative.

The genes are TRBV7-9 and TRBJ2-2; D might be TRBD2 (5 bases). This CDR3 comprises 15 residues. Trimming pared 5 bases from V and 6 bases from J, leaving 16 bases between. Germline V CDR1 and CDR2: SEHNR, FQNEAQ (reference sequence). The CDR3 reads CASSEKEVGAGELFF. The CDR3 DNA is TGTGCCAGCAGCGAGAAGGAGGTTGGAGCCGGGGAGCTGTTTTTT.

This chain uses TRBV6-1 with TRBJ2-5, with 11 bases identical to TRBD2. The germline CDR1 and CDR2 sequences are MNHNS and SASEGT. This CDR3 has 17 amino acids. V lost 0 bases and J lost 5; bases outside the gene matches: 8. CDR3 nucleotide sequence: TGTGCCAGCAGTGAAGCCCTGACTAGCGGGGCCGGGGAGACCCAGTACTTC. Translating gives CASSEALTSGAGETQYF.

This clone was recorded once. The gene calls are TRBV5-8 and TRBJ2-7; no firm D call. V was cut by 3 bases and J by 0 bases, with 10 bases left in between. Germline V gene sequence: CDR1 SGHTS, CDR2 YDEGEE. This CDR3 comprises 14 residues. CDR3 region: CASSWRSDSYEQYF. CDR3 sequence (DNA): TGTGCCAGCAGCTGGCGGTCGGACTCCTACGAGCAGTACTTC.

In this sample, this clone turned up a few times. The chain couples TRBV6-1 to TRBJ2-3; 9 bases fit TRBD2. The CDR3 is 16 residues long. With 3 bases clipped from V and 7 bases from J, the junction kept 11 bases outside the gene matches. Germline V gives CDR1 MNHNS, CDR2 SASEGT. The CDR3 protein is CASSELSTSGFNTQYF. CDR3 nucleotides: TGTGCCAGCAGTGAGCTATCGACTAGCGGATTCAATACGCAGTATTTT.

The chain combines TRBV7-9 with TRBJ2-5, with D possibly TRBD1 on 6 matching bases. The length of the CDR3 is 14 residues. Looked up from germline, CDR1 is SEHNR and CDR2 is FQNEAQ (reference sequence). Trimming shortened V by 2 bases and J by 3 bases, and 10 bases separated the two germline ends. DNA of the CDR3: TGTGCCAGCAGCTTAACAGGGAATGAAGAGACCCAGTACTTC. Amino acids: CASSLTGNEETQYF.

The chain's CDR3 is CAWSVRRADYGYTF. In nucleotides, the CDR3 is TGTGCCTGGAGTGTACGCAGGGCAGACTATGGCTACACCTTC. The rearrangement uses TRBV30 and TRBJ1-2; a weak D match, TRBD1 (5 bases). The CDR3 sequence is 14 residues long. V gave up 0 bases and J gave up 3 bases, with 11 bases separating them. Germline lookup yields CDR1 GTSNPN and CDR2 SVGIG (reference sequence).

The chain has TRBV6-9 and TRBJ2-5, with 9 bases aligning to TRBD1. This CDR3 spans 16 amino acids. J was trimmed by 5 bases and V by 6 bases; bases with no gene match: 13. Germline V gives CDR1 MNHGY, CDR2 SVAAGI. The CDR3 protein is CASRRTWDRVGETQYF. The CDR3 coding sequence is TGTGCCAGCAGGAGAACGTGGGACAGGGTAGGGGAGACCCAGTACTTC.

The chain joins TRBV7-3 to TRBJ2-1, with TRBD2 matching 7 bases. Germline V lookup: CDR1 SGHTA, CDR2 FQGTGA. Trimming at V came to 1 base and at J to 3 bases, leaving 3 bases not matched to a gene. CDR3 length: 15 residues. In DNA form, the CDR3 reads TGTGCCAGCAGCTTAAGGAGGACTAGCTACAATGAGCAGTTCTTC. Translation: CASSLRRTSYNEQFF.

The chain recombines TRBV5-1 with TRBJ1-2, with a weak D call TRBD1 (6 bases). The germline CDR1 and CDR2 sequences are SGHRS and YFSETQ. V was shortened by 0 bases and J by 4 bases, with 19 bases between the two germline ends. The CDR3 runs to 17 residues. The CDR3 spells CASSLGVAGHPGYGYTF. In DNA form, the CDR3 reads TGCGCCAGCAGCTTGGGGGTAGCGGGACACCCAGGCTATGGCTACACCTTC.

The chain links TRBV11-2 to TRBJ2-2, with TRBD1 identical over 9 bases. Trimming cost V 3 bases and J 4 bases; bases outside gene matches: 3. CDR1 is SGHAT, CDR2 FQNNGV, per germline. The CDR3 covers 15 residues. The CDR3 bases are TGTGCCAGCAGCTTCATACAGGGGGCCACCGGGGAGCTGTTTTTT. This gives the protein CASSFIQGATGELFF. Full variable domain (missing parts from reference TRBV11-2 and TRBJ2-2): EAGVAQSPRYKIIEKRQSVAFWCNPISGHATLYWYQQILGQGPKLLIQFQNNGVVDDSQLPKDRFSAERLKGVDSTLKIQPAKLEDSAVYLCASSFIQGATGELFFGEGSRLTVL.

This chain connects TRBV7-6 to TRBJ1-5, with D unclear. The CDR3 has 18 residues. Germline V CDR1 and CDR2: SGHVS, FNYEAQ. Trimming shortened V by 2 bases and J by 0 bases, and 17 bases separated the two germline ends. The CDR3: CASSLHTPQVDSNQPQHF. CDR3 nucleotide sequence: TGTGCCAGCAGCTTACATACCCCCCAGGTAGATAGCAATCAGCCCCAGCATTTT.

J is TRBJ2-3 and V is TRBV5-8, with 15 bases identical to TRBD2. CDR1 and CDR2 from the germline V gene are SGHTS and YDEGEE. Trimming at V came to 4 bases and at J to 4 bases, leaving 7 bases not matched to a gene. The CDR3 contains 17 residues. The CDR3 sequence is CASSLGLAGGVADTQYF. The CDR3 DNA follows: TGTGCCAGCAGCCTGGGACTAGCGGGGGGCGTCGCAGATACGCAGTATTTT.

The V and J genes are TRBV19 and TRBJ1-5; maybe TRBD1 (5 bases). Deletions cut 6 bases from V and 3 bases from J, with 15 bases between. Germline V lookup: CDR1 LNHDA, CDR2 SQIVND (reference sequence). CDR3 length: 15 amino acids. The CDR3, as DNA: TGTGCCAGTAGCAACAGCCAGGGAAACAATCAGCCCCAGCATTTT. It is translated as CASSNSQGNNQPQHF.

This chain connects TRBV29-1 to TRBJ2-5; TRBD1 matches 7 bases. The germline CDR1 and CDR2 sequences are SQVTM and ANQGSEA. J lost 0 bases, V lost 7 bases, and 17 bases had no gene match. The CDR3 contains 17 residues. The CDR3 DNA reads TGCAGCGCACTGACCCTTAGACAGGGATGGTACCAAGAGACCCAGTACTTC. Its translation is CSALTLRQGWYQETQYF.

This chain uses TRBV29-1 with TRBJ2-1; TRBD2 matches 7 bases. Germline lookup yields CDR1 SQVTM and CDR2 ANQGSEA. The CDR3 runs 13 residues. The J segment lost 3 bases and the V segment lost 4 bases, leaving 3 bases of the junction unmatched. The CDR3, as DNA: TGCAGCGTTGCAAGCGGGGACTACAATGAGCAGTTCTTC. Translation gives CSVASGDYNEQFF.